These T cell receptor beta chains were read from a single sample in a study of blood T cell repertoires in COVID-19. TCRdb's table, derived via immunoSEQ multiplex PCR, lists solely in-frame clones and lacks some. The sample consists of 95,000 to 100,000 clones, around 94% of them appearing once. Sequenced material: peripheral blood. These receptor sequences come from a man aged 50-60 years with active COVID-19. Both conserved end residues are part of each CDR3. A D gene is named only where the DNA matches it firmly. Clone size is given for some rows only: seen once, a few or many times, or a class if the clone is expanded.

TRBJ1-3 TRBV7-3 TRBD1 15 - TGTGCCAGCAGCTCCCCCGGGACAGCTGGAAACACCATATATTTT CASSSPGTAGNTIYF
TRBJ1-4 TRBV7-9 TRBD1 15 - TGTGCCAGCAGCTTCCAGGGGGCTGTTAGGGAAAAACTGTTTTTT CASSFQGAVREKLFF
TRBJ1-6 TRBV27 - 16 - TGTGCCAGCAGTTTAACAGGGAGCTCCTATAATTCACCCCTCCACTTT CASSLTGSSYNSPLHF
TRBJ1-2 TRBV10-3 TRBD1 15 - TGTGCCATCAGTGAGTCACCTGGGACAGGGGTTTCACGCACCTTC CAISESPGTGVSRTF
TRBJ2-3 TRBV6-5 - 12 - TGTGCCAGCAGTACTTTTCCAGATACGCAGTATTTT CASSTFPDTQYF
TRBJ2-7 TRBV4-1 TRBD1 14 - TGCGCCAGCAGCCGAGGACAGGGGGCTGCCGAGCAGTACTTC CASSRGQGAAEQYF
TRBJ1-5 TRBV27 - 13 - TGTGCCAGTAGCAGGGATAGCAATCAGCCCCAGCATTTT CASSRDSNQPQHF
TRBJ2-3 TRBV7-2 - 14 - TGTGCCAGCAGCTTAGCCCCTCTCACAGATACGCAGTATTTT CASSLAPLTDTQYF
TRBJ1-6 TRBV28 - 14 - TGTGCCAGCAGTTTACGGCAGGGGAATTCACCCCTCCACTTT CASSLRQGNSPLHF
TRBJ1-2 TRBV29-1 - 13 - TGCAGCGTTGACGGAGGGGACGGCTATGGCTACACCTTC CSVDGGDGYGYTF
TRBJ1-2 TRBV2 - 10 - TGTGCCAGCATGATGCGGGGCTACACCTTC CASMMRGYTF
TRBJ2-7 TRBV6-1 - 17 many TGTGCCAGCAGTGTCGTGCAGGGAAGACTTCGGGTACGCGAGCAGTACTTC CASSVVQGRLRVREQYF
TRBJ2-3 TRBV24-1 TRBD1 16 - TGTGCCACCAGTGATCCCAGACAGGGAAGCACAGATACGCAGTATTTT CATSDPRQGSTDTQYF
TRBJ1-2 TRBV24-1 TRBD1 17 - TGTGCCACCAGTGTCTCTCTCCGTAGGGGGCCTTTCTATGGCTACACCTTC CATSVSLRRGPFYGYTF
TRBJ2-2 TRBV6-5 TRBD2 15 - TGTGCCAGCAGTTTGGGACTAGCGGGACTCCGGGAGCTGTTTTTT CASSLGLAGLRELFF
TRBJ2-5 TRBV11-2 TRBD1 13 - TGTGCCAGTCTAGAGGGGGCGAAAGAGACCCAGTACTTC CASLEGAKETQYF
TRBJ1-1 TRBV9 TRBD1 14 - TGTGCCAGCAGCCCCCGACAGGGGGTGGCTGAAGCTTTCTTT CASSPRQGVAEAFF